Listed below are T cell receptor beta chains from one sample, sequenced in a study of T-cell reconstitution after alpha-beta-depleted transplantation in children. TCRdb re-analysed the PCR reads in MiXCR, keeping a single row per CDR3 protein. The repertoire holds about 980,000 distinct CDR3 sequences, with roughly 29% as singletons. Sequencing used PBMCs, mostly from graft donor cells, obtained 360 days after TCRalphabeta/CD19-depleted stem cell transplant. These receptors originate from a boy in the first two years of life who had a stem cell transplant for SCID, so the T cells may come from the graft donor. CDR3s include the opening cysteine and the closing phenylalanine or tryptophan. The order of the fields is D gene, clone size, J gene, V gene, CDR3 protein, CDR3 DNA. The D gene is left open where the match is weak. Size tells how often a clone was seen (once, few, many) or the class of an expanded clone, and some rows leave it out.

>TRBD1|.|TRBJ1-1|TRBV12-3/TRBV12-4
CASSWDRGPFEAFF
TGTGCCAGCAGCTGGGACAGGGGGCCATTTGAAGCTTTCTTT
>TRBD2|.|TRBJ2-1|TRBV11-1
CASSFSTWTSGEQDEQFF
TGTGCCAGCAGCTTCTCCACCTGGACTAGCGGAGAACAGGATGAGCAGTTCTTC
>.|.|TRBJ1-3|TRBV5-1
CASSSDGGAGGNTIYF
TGCGCCAGCAGCTCGGACGGGGGGGCTGGAGGAAACACCATATATTTT
>.|few|TRBJ2-6|TRBV12-3/TRBV12-4
CASSLSGKGRPGANVLTF
TGTGCCAGCAGTTTATCAGGGAAGGGTCGCCCTGGGGCCAACGTCCTGACTTTC
>.|few|TRBJ2-1|TRBV3-1
CASSQVAGYYYNEQFF
TGTGCCAGCAGCCAAGTGGCGGGGTACTACTACAATGAGCAGTTCTTC
>TRBD1|.|TRBJ1-1|TRBV12-3/TRBV12-4
CASSVQGARSTEAFF
TGTGCCAGCAGCGTCCAGGGGGCGCGTAGCACTGAAGCTTTCTTT
>.|few|TRBJ2-3|TRBV20-1
CSVPTSTDTQYF
TGCAGTGTTCCGACTAGCACAGATACGCAGTATTTT
>TRBD1|few|TRBJ1-2|TRBV10-3
CAIRDRENYGYTF
TGTGCCATCAGGGACAGGGAAAACTATGGCTACACCTTC
>TRBD2|few|TRBJ2-7|TRBV4-1
CASSQGGGTAYEQYF
TGCGCCAGCAGCCAAGGGGGGGGAACGGCTTACGAGCAGTACTTC
>TRBD2|few|TRBJ2-7|TRBV20-1
CSASPGGSGQYF
TGCAGTGCTAGCCCGGGAGGATCGGGGCAGTACTTC
>.|few|TRBJ2-2|TRBV6-4
CASSPLTRGESVCHGELFF
TGTGCCAGCAGTCCCCTGACCCGCGGGGAGAGTGTTTGTCACGGGGAGCTGTTTTTT
>TRBD1|.|TRBJ2-1|TRBV15
CATSRGVTGGLNEQFF
TGTGCCACCAGCAGAGGGGTTACAGGGGGCTTAAATGAGCAGTTCTTC
>TRBD1|few|TRBJ2-1|TRBV29-1
CSVAQGWTYNEQFF
TGCAGCGTGGCACAGGGGTGGACCTACAATGAGCAGTTCTTC
>.|.|TRBJ2-3|TRBV7-2
CASSADRHTQYF
TGTGCCAGCAGCGCGGACAGACATACGCAGTATTTT
>TRBD1|few|TRBJ1-1|TRBV12-3/TRBV12-4
CASPDRDRAFF
TGTGCCAGCCCAGACAGGGATCGGGCTTTCTTT
>.|.|TRBJ1-1|TRBV15
CATSRRPGRMNTEAFF
TGTGCCACCAGCAGACGCCCGGGACGGATGAACACTGAAGCTTTCTTT
>.|.|TRBJ2-7|TRBV27
CASSLSGVFYEQYF
TGTGCCAGCAGTTTATCAGGGGTCTTCTACGAGCAGTACTTC
>.|few|TRBJ1-2|TRBV4-2
CASSQDWGSGGYYGYTF
TGTGCCAGCAGCCAAGATTGGGGATCGGGGGGATACTATGGCTACACCTTC
>TRBD2|.|TRBJ2-5|TRBV7-2
CASSSGGLKDQETQYF
TGTGCCAGCAGCTCGGGGGGACTTAAGGATCAAGAGACCCAGTACTTC
>TRBD1|.|TRBJ1-4|TRBV5-1
CASSLTGAGGIGEKLFF
TGCGCCAGCAGCTTAACAGGGGCCGGGGGGATCGGTGAAAAACTGTTTTTT
>.|few|TRBJ1-2|TRBV4-3
CASSQDEVTYGYTF
TGCGCCAGCAGCCAAGATGAAGTTACTTATGGCTACACCTTC
>.|few|TRBJ2-7|TRBV20-1
CSAWVRRDSYEQYF
TGCAGTGCTTGGGTTAGGCGGGACTCCTACGAGCAGTACTTC
>.|few|TRBJ2-7|TRBV10-2
CASSERQASYEQYF
TGCGCCAGCAGTGAGAGGCAGGCCTCCTACGAGCAGTACTTC
>.|.|TRBJ2-1|TRBV5-1
CASSLEGHSVEQFF
TGCGCCAGCAGCTTGGAAGGACATAGCGTTGAGCAGTTCTTC
>.|few|TRBJ2-7|TRBV5-1
CASSLVGTIYEQYF
TGCGCCAGCAGCTTGGTGGGGACGATCTACGAGCAGTACTTC
>.|.|TRBJ2-7|TRBV4-3
CASSHDVRGGEQYF
TGCGCCAGCAGCCACGATGTTAGGGGAGGCGAGCAGTACTTC
>.|.|TRBJ2-4|TRBV5-5
CASSSSLLGADIQYF
TGTGCCAGCAGCTCCTCCCTATTAGGGGCTGACATTCAGTACTTC
>.|few|TRBJ2-2|TRBV24-1
CATTSTRGANTGELFF
TGTGCCACCACCAGCACCAGGGGGGCGAACACCGGGGAGCTGTTTTTT
>.|many|TRBJ2-4|TRBV9
CASSVDLAKNIQYF
TGTGCCAGCAGCGTAGACTTAGCCAAAAACATTCAGTACTTC
>.|.|TRBJ2-1|TRBV5-5
CASSLSGGKGSYNEQFF
TGTGCCAGCAGCTTGTCCGGGGGAAAGGGCTCCTACAATGAGCAGTTCTTC
>.|few|TRBJ1-2|TRBV5-5
CASSLGWGYTF
TGTGCCAGCAGCTTAGGATGGGGCTACACCTTC
>TRBD1|.|TRBJ2-1|TRBV3-1
CASSQNTGTGRSEQFF
TGTGCCAGCAGCCAAAACACCGGGACAGGGCGAAGTGAGCAGTTCTTC
>.|few|TRBJ1-1|TRBV29-1
CSVGGRGTEAFF
TGCAGCGTTGGGGGCAGAGGCACTGAAGCTTTCTTT
>.|.|TRBJ2-5|TRBV24-1
CATSDSGMRGGRETQYF
TGTGCCACCAGTGATTCCGGCATGAGGGGGGGGCGGGAGACCCAGTACTTC
>TRBD1|many|TRBJ2-7|TRBV3-1
CASSQGQGTYEQYF
TGCGCCAGCAGCCAAGGACAGGGAACCTACGAGCAGTACTTC
>.|few|TRBJ2-7|TRBV20-1
CSARVVGQRTADYEQYF
TGCAGTGCTAGAGTAGTAGGACAGCGGACAGCGGACTACGAGCAGTACTTC
>.|few|TRBJ2-1|TRBV5-1
CASSASGTQFF
TGCGCCAGCAGCGCCTCCGGGACCCAGTTCTTC
>.|.|TRBJ2-3|TRBV5-5
CASSLTPAIQHTDTQYF
TGTGCCAGCAGCCTGACCCCTGCTATTCAGCACACAGATACGCAGTATTTT
>TRBD1|few|TRBJ2-2|TRBV29-1
CSASGQGATGELFF
TGCAGCGCCTCGGGACAGGGGGCCACCGGGGAGCTGTTTTTT
>TRBD1|.|TRBJ2-3|TRBV11-2
CASSQGPRQGFTDTQYF
TGTGCCAGCAGCCAAGGCCCACGACAGGGATTTACAGATACGCAGTATTTT
>.|.|TRBJ2-5|TRBV5-1
CASSLAEGWETQYF
TGCGCCAGCAGCTTGGCCGAAGGGTGGGAGACCCAGTACTTC
>TRBD2|many|TRBJ2-1|TRBV12-3/TRBV12-4
CASSLISGGEQFF
TGTGCCAGCAGCCTAATTAGCGGGGGGGAGCAGTTCTTC
>.|few|TRBJ1-6|TRBV5-1
CASSFWGPHYNSPLHF
TGCGCCAGCAGCTTCTGGGGCCCTCACTATAATTCACCCCTCCACTTT
>.|.|TRBJ2-3|TRBV9
CASSVALPPDTQYF
TGTGCCAGCAGCGTCGCGCTGCCACCAGATACGCAGTATTTT
>.|.|TRBJ2-7|TRBV2
CASSDQGGATSFLLRGQYF
TGTGCCAGCAGTGACCAGGGGGGCGCGACTTCCTTCTTACTGCGAGGGCAGTACTTC
>TRBD1|few|TRBJ1-6|TRBV5-1
CASSLGGTANSPLHF
TGCGCCAGCAGCTTGGGAGGGACAGCTAATTCACCCCTCCACTTT
>.|many|TRBJ2-7|TRBV12-3/TRBV12-4
CASSLGGPYEQYF
TGTGCCAGCAGCCTGGGGGGGCCCTACGAGCAGTACTTC
>TRBD1|few|TRBJ1-1|TRBV12-3/TRBV12-4
CASSPSDRGTTEAFF
TGTGCCAGCAGTCCCTCGGACAGGGGGACCACTGAAGCTTTCTTT
>TRBD1|few|TRBJ1-2|TRBV6-1
CASSPFPGQGPSNYDYTF
TGTGCCAGCAGTCCCTTCCCGGGACAGGGCCCTTCTAACTATGACTACACCTTC
>TRBD2|.|TRBJ2-5|TRBV20-1
CSARDPRRGAREETQYF
TGCAGTGCTAGAGATCCTAGGCGGGGGGCGAGGGAAGAGACCCAGTACTTC
>TRBD1|few|TRBJ2-1|TRBV20-1
CSARDHGDSYGLNEQFF
TGCAGTGCTAGAGACCACGGGGACAGCTATGGACTGAATGAGCAGTTCTTC
>.|.|TRBJ2-3|TRBV6-2/TRBV6-3
CASSSWFGGRSTDTQYF
TGTGCCAGCAGTTCGTGGTTCGGGGGCCGTAGCACAGATACGCAGTATTTT
>.|many|TRBJ2-4|TRBV10-3
CAISSTGGGKNIQYF
TGTGCCATCAGTTCCACAGGGGGAGGGAAAAACATTCAGTACTTC
>TRBD1|few|TRBJ2-6|TRBV19
CASSSQSTGAGANVLTF
TGTGCCAGTAGTTCCCAGTCAACAGGGGCCGGGGCCAACGTCCTGACTTTC
>.|.|TRBJ2-2|TRBV7-2
CASSLSWVGVTGELFF
TGTGCCAGCAGCTTAAGTTGGGTGGGGGTAACCGGGGAGCTGTTTTTT
>TRBD1|.|TRBJ1-3|TRBV5-1
CASSAQGAFGNTIYF
TGCGCCAGCAGCGCACAGGGGGCATTTGGAAACACCATATATTTT
>.|few|TRBJ2-1|TRBV10-3
CAISESDPRGPSSYNEQFF
TGTGCCATCAGTGAGTCGGACCCCAGGGGCCCGAGCTCCTACAATGAGCAGTTCTTC
>TRBD1|few|TRBJ2-7|TRBV12-3/TRBV12-4
CASSLVSLRDREAEQYF
TGTGCCAGCAGTTTAGTTTCCCTCCGGGACAGGGAGGCCGAGCAGTACTTC
>.|.|TRBJ2-7|TRBV20-1
CSARERTSGYEQYF
TGCAGTGCTAGAGAACGGACCTCGGGCTACGAGCAGTACTTC